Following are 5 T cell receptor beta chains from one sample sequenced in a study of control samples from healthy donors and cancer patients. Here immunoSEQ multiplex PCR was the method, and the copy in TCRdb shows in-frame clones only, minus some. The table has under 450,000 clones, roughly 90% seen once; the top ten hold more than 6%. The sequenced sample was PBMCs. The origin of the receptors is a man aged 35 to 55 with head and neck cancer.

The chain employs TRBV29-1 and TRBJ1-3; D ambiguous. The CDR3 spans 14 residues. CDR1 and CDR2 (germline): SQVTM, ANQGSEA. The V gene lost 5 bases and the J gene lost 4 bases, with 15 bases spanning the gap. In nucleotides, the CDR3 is TGCAGCGTTTTGTTGGCCGGGTACGGAAACACCATATATTTT. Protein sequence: CSVLLAGYGNTIYF.

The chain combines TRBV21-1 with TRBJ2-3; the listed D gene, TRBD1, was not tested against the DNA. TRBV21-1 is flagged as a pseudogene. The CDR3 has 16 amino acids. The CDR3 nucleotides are TGTGCCAGCACCTCTCCGACAGGGCCCTGTTCGGATACGCAGTATTTT. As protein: CASTSPTGPCSDTQYF.

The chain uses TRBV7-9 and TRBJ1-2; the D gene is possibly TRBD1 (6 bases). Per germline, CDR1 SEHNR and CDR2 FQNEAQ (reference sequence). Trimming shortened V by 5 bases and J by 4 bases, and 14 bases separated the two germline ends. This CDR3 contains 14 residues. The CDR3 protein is CASSLPGQFYGYTF. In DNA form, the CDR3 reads TGTGCCAGCAGCCTCCCAGGACAGTTCTATGGCTACACCTTC.

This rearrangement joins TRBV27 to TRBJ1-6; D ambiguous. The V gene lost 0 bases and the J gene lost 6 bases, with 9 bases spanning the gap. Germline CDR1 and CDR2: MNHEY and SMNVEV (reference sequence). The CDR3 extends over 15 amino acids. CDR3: CASSLSRRPNSPLHF. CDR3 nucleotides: TGTGCCAGCAGTTTATCCAGGAGGCCTAATTCACCCCTCCACTTT.

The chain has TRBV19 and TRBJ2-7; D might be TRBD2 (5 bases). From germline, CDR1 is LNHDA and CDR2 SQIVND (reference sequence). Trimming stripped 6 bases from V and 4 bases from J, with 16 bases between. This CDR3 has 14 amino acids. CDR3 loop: CASRILEENYEQYF. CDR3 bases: TGTGCCAGTAGGATACTAGAAGAGAATTACGAGCAGTACTTC.